This T cell receptor beta chain originates from a study of T-cell reconstitution after alpha-beta-depleted transplantation in children. The CDR3 covers 13 residues. Germline assignment: CDR1 SGHTA and CDR2 FQGNSA. The ends were cut back, 1 base at V and 4 bases at J, with 7 bases in the middle. Preparation of the TCRbeta library was carried out with unique molecular identifiers. In TCRdb, the PCR reads were re-called with MiXCR into one record per CDR3 protein. The sample consists of roughly 50,000 distinct CDR3 sequences, 40% to 55% of them appearing once. The sample was PBMCs, mostly from graft donor cells, taken 360 days after TCRalphabeta/CD19-depleted stem cell transplant. The origin of this receptor is a male patient younger than 18 who had a stem cell transplant for acute lymphoblastic leukemia, so the T cells may come from the graft donor. The rearrangement links TRBV7-2 to TRBJ1-1; D is unclear. The CDR3 here is CASSLGRITEAFF. CDR3 coding DNA: TGTGCCAGCAGCTTAGGCCGGATCACTGAAGCTTTCTTT.